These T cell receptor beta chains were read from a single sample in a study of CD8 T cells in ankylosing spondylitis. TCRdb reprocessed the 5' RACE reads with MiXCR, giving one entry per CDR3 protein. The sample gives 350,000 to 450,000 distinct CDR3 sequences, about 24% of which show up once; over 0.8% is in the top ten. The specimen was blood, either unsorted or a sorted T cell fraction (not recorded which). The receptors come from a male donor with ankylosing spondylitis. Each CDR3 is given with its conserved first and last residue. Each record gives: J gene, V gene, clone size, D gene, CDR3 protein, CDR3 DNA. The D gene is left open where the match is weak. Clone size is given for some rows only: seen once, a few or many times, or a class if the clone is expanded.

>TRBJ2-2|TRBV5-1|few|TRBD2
CASSFTGGRTGELFF
TGCGCCAGCAGCTTCACGGGGGGAAGGACCGGGGAGCTGTTTTTT
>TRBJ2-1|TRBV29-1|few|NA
CSVESPRDEQFF
TGCAGCGTTGAAAGCCCGAGGGATGAGCAGTTCTTC
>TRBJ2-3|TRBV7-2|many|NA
CASSLRQSTDTQYF
TGTGCCAGCAGCCTAAGACAGAGCACAGATACGCAGTATTTT
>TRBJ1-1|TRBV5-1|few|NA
CASRLGDGLMNTEAFF
TGCGCCAGCAGACTAGGGGACGGCCTAATGAACACTGAAGCTTTCTTT
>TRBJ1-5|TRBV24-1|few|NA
CATSDAGFQPQHF
TGTGCCACCAGTGACGCAGGGTTTCAGCCCCAGCATTTT
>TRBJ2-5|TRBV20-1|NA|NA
CSARVPRAGRETQYF
TGCAGTGCTAGAGTCCCCCGGGCGGGTCGGGAGACCCAGTACTTC
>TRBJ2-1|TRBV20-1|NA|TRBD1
CSCPAGQGNHEQFF
TGCAGTTGTCCTGCGGGACAGGGGAACCATGAGCAGTTCTTC
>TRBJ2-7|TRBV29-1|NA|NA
CSVSRNNAYEQYF
TGCAGCGTTAGTCGGAACAATGCCTACGAGCAGTACTTC
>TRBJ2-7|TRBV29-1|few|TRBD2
CSVEPSGSGNEQYF
TGCAGCGTTGAGCCCAGCGGGAGCGGGAACGAGCAGTACTTC
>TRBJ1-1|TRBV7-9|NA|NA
CASSLSGSNTEAFF
TGTGCCAGCAGCTTGTCGGGCTCCAACACTGAAGCTTTCTTT